A single sample is the source of the 32 T cell receptor beta chains below, sequenced in a study of regulatory T cells in long-lasting Graves disease. Time point in this sample: persistent/refractory GD, antithyroid drugs over 5 years with positive TRAb. Extracted RNA from PBMCs served as the source of the TCR library. Researchers made TCR beta libraries by using iRepertoire HTBI primers and running Arm-PCR on CDR3 regions. TCRdb processed the multiplex PCR reads anew with MiXCR; each CDR3 protein has one entry. The sample lists fewer than 600,000 distinct CDR3 sequences; 22% were seen once. Material: peripheral blood mononuclear cells (PBMCs), obtained when the disease was refractory, from a patient treated with antithyroid drugs. These receptors were taken from a female donor with Graves disease.

This clonotype was seen a few times. The V gene is TRBV5-6, the J gene TRBJ2-7, with 15 nucleotides matching TRBD2. Germline CDR1 is SGHDT and CDR2 is YYEEEE. This CDR3 region has 16 residues. The V and J ends lost 4 bases and 2 bases, in that order; junction bases with no gene match: 4. CDR3 region: CASSLGLAGGPYEQYF. In DNA, the CDR3 is TGTGCCAGCAGCCTAGGACTAGCGGGAGGGCCCTACGAGCAGTACTTC.

This sequence joins TRBV6-1 and TRBJ2-7, with 7 nucleotides matching TRBD2. The CDR3 is 13 residues long. Germline assignment: CDR1 MNHNS and CDR2 SASEGT. The J segment lost 6 bases and the V segment lost 7 bases, leaving 9 bases of the junction unmatched. CDR3 nucleotides: TGTGCCAGCAATAGTGGGGGGGAGTTCGAGCAGTACTTC. Encoded protein: CASNSGGEFEQYF.

The chain recombines TRBV12-3 or TRBV12-4 with TRBJ2-7, with 11 bases that match TRBD1. The CDR3 extends over 14 amino acids. V lost 8 bases and J lost 5; bases outside the gene matches: 8. CDR3 sequence: CASSEGQGADEQYF. CDR3 sequence (DNA): TGTGCCAGCTCAGAAGGACAGGGGGCGGACGAGCAGTACTTC.

Ten or more counts support this clonotype. DNA of the CDR3: TGTGCCAGCAGCGCGGTGAATAATTCACCCCTCCACTTT. Encoded protein: CASSAVNNSPLHF. The chain uses TRBV11-3 and TRBJ1-6, with D hard to call. V lost 5 bases to trimming and J lost 5 bases, with 7 bases between them. Germline V gives CDR1 SGHNT, CDR2 YENEEA. The CDR3 spans 13 residues.

The CDR3 region has the DNA TGCGCCAGCAGCTGGGACGGGACAGGGGATATCAACACTGAAGCTTTCTTT. This codes for CASSWDGTGDINTEAFF. V usage is TRBV5-1 and J usage is TRBJ1-1; 10 positions agree with TRBD1. Germline values: CDR1 SGHRS, CDR2 YFSETQ. Unmatched junction bases numbered 10, after V lost 3 bases and J lost 2 bases. This CDR3 has 17 residues.

The chain is built from TRBV4-1 and TRBJ1-2; D is ambiguous. The germline gives CDR1 MGHRA, CDR2 YSYEKL. The CDR3 runs to 14 residues. Trimming took off 1 base at V and 2 bases at J, with 8 bases between the two ends. This CDR3 is CASSQALRNYGYTF. The CDR3 DNA reads TGCGCCAGCAGCCAAGCGTTAAGAAACTATGGCTACACCTTC.

V gene TRBV5-8 combines with J gene TRBJ2-1; a weak D match, TRBD2 (5 bases). CDR1 SGHTS and CDR2 YDEGEE come from the germline V gene. The CDR3 consists of 15 residues. V shed 4 bases and J shed 7 bases, with 18 bases lying between them. The CDR3 bases are TGTGCCAGCAGCCGTCGGGATTCCCCGCGAAATGAGCAGTTCTTC. Amino acid sequence: CASSRRDSPRNEQFF. The variable domain in full, completed from reference TRBV5-8 and TRBJ2-1, reads EAGVTQSPTHLIKTRGQQATLRCSPISGHTSVYWYQQALGLGLQFLLWYDEGEERNRGNFPPRFSGRQFPNYSSELNVNALELEDSALYLCASSRRDSPRNEQFFGPGTRLTVL.

This chain links TRBV7-2 with TRBJ1-3, with D tentatively TRBD1 (6 bases). Trimming shortened V by 2 bases and J by 4 bases, and 15 bases separated the two germline ends. This CDR3 has 16 residues. Per germline, CDR1 SGHTA and CDR2 FQGNSA. CDR3 sequence (DNA): TGTGCCAGCAGCTTAAAATTTGACAGGAGGGGAAACACCATATATTTT. As protein: CASSLKFDRRGNTIYF.

This clonotype showed up many times. This sequence joins TRBV6-5 and TRBJ1-5, with no clear D. The germline V gene encodes CDR1 MNHEY and CDR2 SVGAGI. The CDR3 consists of 14 residues. Trimming took 4 bases from V and 7 from J, leaving 14 bases between them. Here the CDR3 DNA reads TGTGCCAGCAGTTTCCAGGTCGGTCGGCAGCCCCAGCATTTT. It is translated as CASSFQVGRQPQHF.

This clonotype was recorded at least ten times. J is TRBJ2-7 and V is TRBV11-2; no clear D gene. V was pared by 0 bases and J by 3 bases, with 9 bases between. Germline CDR1 SGHAT, CDR2 FQNNGV. The CDR3 runs to 14 residues. The CDR3 bases are TGTGCCAGCAGCTTAGATCGGGTGGGCTACGAGCAGTACTTC. This gives the protein CASSLDRVGYEQYF.

This clonotype was seen only a few times. A single base separates this from a much larger clone, so it may be a read error. The gene calls are TRBV6-5 and TRBJ1-1; 7 bases match TRBD1. The germline CDR1 and CDR2 sequences are MNHEY and SVGAGI. The CDR3 is 14 amino acids. Trimming took 2 bases from V and 0 from J; bases not matched to a gene: 0. The CDR3: CASSYGQVNTEAFF. Written as DNA, the CDR3 is TGTGCCAGCAGTTACGGACAGGTGAACACTGAAGCTTTCTTT.

V and J are TRBV19 and TRBJ1-6; 10 nucleotides match TRBD1. Germline CDR1 and CDR2: LNHDA and SQIVND (reference sequence). The CDR3 consists of 18 residues. V dropped 2 bases and J dropped 7; count of bases not matched to a gene: 11. The CDR3 loop reads CASSILTGTGDRNSPLHF. CDR3 bases: TGTGCCAGTAGTATACTTACCGGGACAGGGGACCGCAATTCACCCCTCCACTTT.

This clonotype was recorded many times. V gene TRBV29-1 combines with J gene TRBJ2-7; the match to TRBD1 covers 8 bases. Germline V gives CDR1 SQVTM, CDR2 ANQGSEA. The CDR3 has 12 amino acids. The trim removed 7 bases at V and 3 bases at J, leaving 5 bases unmatched. Written as DNA, the CDR3 is TGCAGCGGCAGGACAGGGAGCTACGAGCAGTACTTC. It yields the protein CSGRTGSYEQYF.

The chain joins TRBV30 to TRBJ1-6; possible D gene TRBD1, 6 bases. Germline CDR1 reads GTSNPN; CDR2 reads SVGIG (reference sequence). Trimming removed 2 bases at V and 13 bases at J, with 30 bases between. The CDR3 sequence is 18 residues long. In DNA, the CDR3 is TGTGCCTGGAGTTTTTCCCAGGGGTCCGCACCACCCCTACGGCCCCTCCACTTT. Protein sequence: CAWSFSQGSAPPLRPLHF.

Comment on this clonotype: One end of the junction does not line up with germline, which may come from a read error. This chain links TRBV7-2 with TRBJ1-1; no clear D. CDR1 is SGHTA and CDR2 is FQGNSA in the germline V gene. This CDR3 has 14 residues. The CDR3: CASSSKMGNAEAFF. The CDR3 DNA is TGTGCCAGCAGCTCGAAAATGGGGAACGCTGAAGCTTTCTTT. Based on the CDR3 plus reference TRBV7-2 and TRBJ1-1, the full variable domain is GAGVSQSPSNKVTEKGKDVELRCDPISGHTALYWYRQSLGQGLEFLIYFQGNSAPDKSGLPSDRFSAERTGGSVSTLTIQRTQQEDSAVYLCASSSKMGNAEAFFGQGTRLTVV.

V is TRBV20-1 and J is TRBJ2-2; 8 nucleotides line up with TRBD2. In germline, CDR1 is DFQATT, CDR2 SNEGSKA (reference sequence). J lost 7 bases, V lost 3 bases, and 7 bases had no gene match. This CDR3 has 14 amino acids. The CDR3 protein is CSASSGLEGGELFF. The CDR3 region has the DNA TGCAGTGCTAGCTCGGGACTAGAGGGCGGGGAGCTGTTTTTT.

CDR3 nucleotide sequence: TGTGCCAGCAGTGTTACTCTAGCGGGGGGAACCTACAATGAGCAGTTCTTC. Its protein product is CASSVTLAGGTYNEQFF. J is TRBJ2-1 and V is TRBV6-2 or TRBV6-3, with 11 positions matching TRBD2. Trimming removed 5 bases from V and 2 bases from J; junction bases left unmatched: 8. The CDR3 covers 17 residues. Germline V gene data show CDR1 as MNHEY and CDR2 as SVGEGT.

This clonotype was observed many times. CDR3 in DNA: TGTGCCAGCAGTTTGGCACACACCTACGAGCAGTACTTC. It codes for CASSLAHTYEQYF. The genes are TRBV12-3 or TRBV12-4 and TRBJ2-7; D ambiguous. The germline V and J ends were trimmed by 3 bases and 2 bases, with 8 bases remaining between them. This CDR3 region has 13 residues.

This clonotype was seen a few times. The gene calls are TRBV5-6 and TRBJ2-7, with D tentatively TRBD1 or TRBD2 (5 bases each). V lost 4 bases, J lost 2 bases, and 16 bases lay in between. The CDR3 spans 15 residues. The V gene's germline CDR1 is SGHDT and CDR2 YYEEEE. In DNA form, the CDR3 reads TGTGCCAGCAGCCCTGGGACCCCGACGACCTACGAGCAGTACTTC. This translates into CASSPGTPTTYEQYF.

This clonotype was counted at least ten times. The chain joins TRBV6-1 to TRBJ2-7, with a tentative D call TRBD1 (6 bases). The germline V gene encodes CDR1 MNHNS and CDR2 SASEGT. The ends were cut back, 9 bases at V and 4 bases at J, with 16 bases in the middle. The CDR3 is 13 amino acids. CDR3 bases: TGTGCCAGTAGGACAGTCGGATCTTACGAGCAGTACTTC. Its protein product is CASRTVGSYEQYF.

This clonotype was counted only a few times. The rearrangement links TRBV10-3 to TRBJ1-4; possible D gene TRBD1, 6 bases. This CDR3 contains 15 residues. V dropped 5 bases and J dropped 7 bases, with 17 bases sitting between them. Germline values: CDR1 ENHRY, CDR2 SYGVKD. The CDR3 coding sequence is TGTGCCATCAGTTCGAACAGGGTGTTTGGTGAAAAACTGTTTTTT. Protein sequence: CAISSNRVFGEKLFF.

This chain joins TRBV7-2 and TRBJ1-2; weak D call: TRBD1 (6 bases). Germline CDR1 SGHTA, CDR2 FQGNSA. The CDR3 runs to 13 residues. Trimming left V 8 bases short and J 5 bases short, with 15 bases between. CDR3 residues: CASGGGLLYGYTF. The CDR3 DNA sequence: TGTGCCAGCGGGGGGGGGCTTTTGTATGGCTACACCTTC.

This clonotype has at least ten counts. V usage is TRBV6-1 and J usage is TRBJ1-1; TRBD1 aligns across 7 bases. The CDR3 contains 14 residues. Germline V gene lookup returns CDR1 MNHNS and CDR2 SASEGT. The trim removed 7 bases at V and 4 bases at J, leaving 9 bases unmatched. The CDR3 nucleotides read TGTGCCAGCAAAGGTACCCCAGGGGGCACTGAAGCTTTCTTT. Translated, it gives CASKGTPGGTEAFF.

In this sample, this clonotype turned up many times. The J gene is TRBJ1-5, the V gene TRBV6-1; TRBD1 is a possible D gene (6 bases). Germline V CDR1 and CDR2: MNHNS, SASEGT. This CDR3 spans 17 amino acids. Trimming stripped 5 bases from V and 0 bases from J, with 17 bases between. CDR3 region: CASSMRQDPNSNQPQHF. The DNA of the CDR3 is TGTGCCAGCAGTATGCGACAGGACCCCAATAGCAATCAGCCCCAGCATTTT.

This clonotype has just a few counts. The J gene is TRBJ1-3, the V gene TRBV20-1; D is uncertain. The length of the CDR3 is 15 residues. Germline CDR1 and CDR2: DFQATT and SNEGSKA (reference sequence). V shed 4 bases and J shed 1 base, with 14 bases lying between them. CDR3 region: CSATADKDSGNTIYF. CDR3 sequence (DNA): TGCAGTGCTACCGCCGACAAAGATTCTGGAAACACCATATATTTT.

This clonotype turned up a few times. The chain combines TRBV11-1 with TRBJ2-2, with unresolved D. CDR1 and CDR2 (germline): SGHAT, FQDESV (reference sequence). The CDR3 spans 14 residues. Trimming pared 5 bases from V and 4 bases from J, leaving 11 bases between. CDR3 DNA sequence: TGTGCCAGCAGCCGTCAGGACGGCACCGGGGAGCTGTTTTTT. The encoded protein is CASSRQDGTGELFF.

Concerning this clonotype: Given a much more abundant clone one base away, this may be a read error. The chain couples TRBV6-1 to TRBJ1-5; D is unclear. Per the germline V gene, CDR1 is MNHNS and CDR2 is SASEGT. Trimming stripped 6 bases from V and 2 bases from J, with 14 bases between. CDR3 length: 15 residues. DNA for the CDR3: TGTGCCAGCAGGGAACGGGCCACGGGCAATCAGCCCCAGCATTTT. Amino acid sequence: CASRERATGNQPQHF.

This clonotype has more than one count but fewer than ten. The rearrangement uses TRBV6-5 and TRBJ2-7; tentatively, D is TRBD2 (6 bases). Deletions cut 2 bases from V and 3 bases from J, with 14 bases between. This CDR3 has 15 residues. Looked up from germline, CDR1 is MNHEY and CDR2 is SVGAGI. The CDR3 coding sequence is TGTGCCAGCAGTTACCGAGAACTTAGCGGCTACGAGCAGTACTTC. The encoded protein is CASSYRELSGYEQYF.

This clonotype was observed at least ten times. V gene TRBV7-3 combines with J gene TRBJ1-1; D remains unclear. The germline gives CDR1 SGHTA, CDR2 FQGTGA. CDR3 length: 13 amino acids. V dropped 2 bases and J dropped 5 bases, with 9 bases sitting between them. The CDR3 reads CASSLGVITEAFF. As DNA, the CDR3 is TGTGCCAGCAGCTTAGGGGTTATAACTGAAGCTTTCTTT.

V is TRBV5-1 and J is TRBJ2-2; 9 bases are shared with TRBD2. This CDR3 region has 16 residues. Germline CDR1 and CDR2: SGHRS and YFSETQ. Trimming cost V 0 bases and J 4 bases; bases outside gene matches: 4. CDR3 DNA: TGCGCCAGCAGCTTGGTGCGGGAGGGCCCCACCGGGGAGCTGTTTTTT. Its protein product is CASSLVREGPTGELFF.

This chain joins TRBV30 and TRBJ1-5, with D hard to call. The length of the CDR3 is 14 residues. The V and J ends lost 2 bases and 2 bases respectively, with 10 bases between them. The V gene's germline CDR1 is GTSNPN and CDR2 SVGIG (reference sequence). CDR3 in DNA: TGTGCCTGGAGTCCCACGTACGGCAATCAGCCCCAGCATTTT. This translates into CAWSPTYGNQPQHF.

This clonotype was detected many times. The V gene is TRBV20-1, the J gene TRBJ1-2; D is undetermined. This CDR3 spans 13 amino acids. Germline-derived CDR1 and CDR2 are DFQATT and SNEGSKA (reference sequence). With 1 base removed from V and 3 bases from J, the gap between germline ends came to 9 bases. The CDR3 region is CSARAPDDYGYTF. In DNA, the CDR3 is TGCAGTGCTAGAGCCCCCGATGACTATGGCTACACCTTC.